The 21 T cell receptor beta chains below were found in one sample sequenced in a study of blood T cell repertoires in COVID-19. Libraries were prepared by immunoSEQ multiplex PCR; TCRdb keeps only in-frame clonotypes and omits some of them. Of 350,000 to 400,000 clones listed, about nine tenths were seen once; the top ten hold roughly 0.9%. The material sequenced was PBMCs or T cells enriched from blood (not recorded which). Receptors originate from a woman aged 40 to 50 who had been exposed to COVID-19.

This clone was observed a single time. V is TRBV19 and J is TRBJ1-5; D perhaps matches TRBD1 (6 bases). The CDR3 totals 13 residues. V shed 11 bases and J shed 6 bases, with 17 bases lying between them. Germline-derived CDR1 and CDR2 are LNHDA and SQIVND (reference sequence). CDR3: CAGAAGDGQPQHF. The CDR3 DNA follows: TGTGCCGGGGCGGCAGGGGACGGTCAGCCCCAGCATTTT.

The V call is TRBV29-1, the J call TRBJ2-3, with 7 nucleotides matching TRBD2. This CDR3 is built from 13 residues. CDR1 is SQVTM and CDR2 is ANQGSEA in the germline V gene. Trimming removed 4 bases from V and 5 bases from J; junction bases left unmatched: 6. CDR3 amino acids: CSVGRGVGDTQYF. The CDR3 DNA reads TGCAGCGTTGGTCGGGGGGTCGGAGATACGCAGTATTTT.

V usage is TRBV5-1 and J usage is TRBJ1-2, with a weak D call TRBD1 (6 bases). V was shortened by 0 bases and J by 0 bases, with 9 bases between the two germline ends. This CDR3 region has 15 residues. The germline V gene has CDR1 SGHRS and CDR2 YFSETQ. CDR3 region: CASSLGYRANYGYTF. In DNA, the CDR3 is TGCGCCAGCAGCTTGGGGTACAGGGCTAACTATGGCTACACCTTC.

This rearrangement joins TRBV5-1 to TRBJ2-3; TRBD1 matches at 8 bases. The length of the CDR3 is 16 residues. In germline, CDR1 is SGHRS, CDR2 YFSETQ. The trim removed 3 bases at V and 0 bases at J, leaving 6 bases unmatched. The CDR3 spells CASSSGQGSSTDTQYF. In nucleotides, the CDR3 is TGCGCCAGCAGCTCCGGACAGGGCTCTAGCACAGATACGCAGTATTTT.

The J gene is TRBJ2-3, the V gene TRBV9, with 8 nucleotides matching TRBD1. The V segment lost 3 bases and the J segment 6 bases; nucleotides outside the gene matches: 9. CDR1 SGDLS and CDR2 YYNGEE come from the germline V gene. The CDR3 spans 15 residues. CDR3 protein: CASSATSGGRDTQYF. The CDR3 DNA reads TGTGCCAGCAGCGCCACTTCAGGGGGCAGGGATACGCAGTATTTT.

This sequence joins TRBV7-2 and TRBJ1-3, with D unclear. The CDR3 spans 16 residues. The V end lost 5 bases, the J end lost 0 bases, and 14 bases lay between the germline ends. The germline CDR1 and CDR2 sequences are SGHTA and FQGNSA. The CDR3 loop reads CASSPTRRDSGNTIYF. The DNA of the CDR3 is TGTGCCAGCAGCCCTACAAGGAGGGACTCTGGAAACACCATATATTTT. The full variable domain, in which reference TRBV7-2 and TRBJ1-3 provide the parts outside the CDR3, is GAGVSQSPSNKVTEKGKDVELRCDPISGHTALYWYRQSLGQGLEFLIYFQGNSAPDKSGLPSDRFSAERTGGSVSTLTIQRTQQEDSAVYLCASSPTRRDSGNTIYFGEGSWLTVV.

This clone came up once. The V gene is TRBV5-5, the J gene TRBJ1-2; D is ambiguous. Germline assignment: CDR1 SGHKS and CDR2 YYEKEE (reference sequence). V was pared by 4 bases and J by 5 bases, with 12 bases between. The CDR3 has 13 residues. Here the CDR3 reads CASSPTPGYGYTF. The CDR3 bases are TGTGCCAGCAGCCCCACGCCGGGGTATGGCTACACCTTC.

V and J are TRBV27 and TRBJ1-2; no reliable D call. The CDR3 runs 13 residues. The germline V and J ends were trimmed by 0 bases and 8 bases, with 10 bases remaining between them. Germline V lookup: CDR1 MNHEY, CDR2 SMNVEV (reference sequence). DNA of the CDR3: TGTGCCAGCAGTTTATCTGGGCAGTGGGGCTACACCTTC. Its translation: CASSLSGQWGYTF.

A remark on this clone: Other DNA variants within this sample encode the same CDR3. J is TRBJ1-3 and V is TRBV3-1 (or the pseudogene TRBV3-2); D is undetermined. The CDR3 is 12 residues long. Trimming removed 2 bases from V and 4 bases from J, with 3 bases in between. The germline V gene has CDR1 LGHDT and CDR2 YNNKEL (reference sequence). CDR3 amino acids: CASSQQGNTIYF. DNA of the CDR3: TGTGCCAGCAGCCAACAAGGAAACACCATATATTTT.

The chain combines TRBV2 with TRBJ2-3; tentatively, D is TRBD1 (7 bases). Per the germline V gene, CDR1 is SNHLY and CDR2 is FYNNEI. The CDR3 consists of 14 residues. Trimming took off 6 bases at V and 1 base at J, with 11 bases between the two ends. The CDR3 sequence is CASRGGQGTDTQYF. The CDR3 DNA sequence: TGTGCCAGCAGGGGAGGACAGGGCACAGATACGCAGTATTTT. Full variable domain (remainder filled in from reference TRBV2 and TRBJ2-3): EPEVTQTPSHQVTQMGQEVILRCVPISNHLYFYWYRQILGQKVEFLVSFYNNEISEKSEIFDDQFSVERPDGSNFTLKIRSTKLEDSAMYFCASRGGQGTDTQYFGPGTRLTVL.

This chain links TRBV15 with TRBJ1-6; TRBD1 is a possible D gene (5 bases). This CDR3 is 19 amino acids long. V shed 0 bases and J shed 5 bases, with 20 bases lying between them. Germline V CDR1 and CDR2: LNHNV, YYDKDF (reference sequence). CDR3 loop: CATSREYGTGRWDNSPLHF. The CDR3 nucleotides are TGTGCCACCAGCAGAGAATATGGCACAGGACGGTGGGATAATTCACCCCTCCACTTT.

The chain carries TRBV7-9 and TRBJ1-2; 10 bases fit TRBD1. The V and J ends lost 4 bases and 4 bases, in that order; junction bases with no gene match: 6. Germline lookup yields CDR1 SEHNR and CDR2 FQNEAQ (reference sequence). The CDR3 length is 15 residues. CDR3 nucleotide sequence: TGTGCCAGCAGCTCCGGGACAGGGGCCTCCTATGGCTACACCTTC. Its translation: CASSSGTGASYGYTF.

The chain links TRBV12-5 to TRBJ1-1; the D is unclear. Germline V CDR1 and CDR2: LGHNT, FRNRAP. The V gene lost 5 bases and the J gene lost 5 bases, with 15 bases spanning the gap. The CDR3 is made up of 14 amino acids. CDR3 DNA sequence: TGTGCTAGTGGTCGCTTCTACAGTCCGACTGAAGCTTTCTTT. Its protein is CASGRFYSPTEAFF.

The chain couples TRBV27 to TRBJ1-1, with 7 bases that match TRBD1. Looked up from germline, CDR1 is MNHEY and CDR2 is SMNVEV (reference sequence). CDR3 length equals 15 residues. V trimming: 1 base; J trimming: 1 base; junction bases outside the gene matches: 3. The CDR3 loop reads CASSLYGTENTEAFF. The CDR3 nucleotides read TGTGCCAGCAGTTTATACGGGACAGAGAACACTGAAGCTTTCTTT.

On this clone: A junction end diverges from the germline sequence, so it may reflect a read error. The CDR3 reads CASSIKPGLAGTGMVF. The CDR3 DNA reads as TGTGCCAGTAGTATAAAACCGGGACTAGCGGGCACGGGCATGGTCTTC. The V call is TRBV19, the J call TRBJ2-1; TRBD2 aligns across 12 bases. Per the germline V gene, CDR1 is LNHDA and CDR2 is SQIVND (reference sequence). The CDR3 is 16 residues long. Variable domain in full (rest from reference TRBV19 and TRBJ2-1): DGGITQSPKYLFRKEGQNVTLSCEQNLNHDAMYWYRQDPGQGLRLIYYSQIVNDFQKGDIAEGYSVSREKKESFPLTVTSAQKNPTAFYLCASSIKPGLAGTGMVFGPGTRLTVL.

The rearrangement joins TRBV10-2 to TRBJ2-3, with D possibly TRBD2 on 6 matching bases. Trimming shortened V by 2 bases and J by 4 bases, and 13 bases separated the two germline ends. CDR1 and CDR2 from the germline V gene are WSHSY and SAAADI. This CDR3 has 15 amino acids. The chain's CDR3 is CASSEGQRAPDTQYF. Written as DNA, the CDR3 is TGCGCCAGCAGTGAGGGGCAGCGGGCCCCAGATACGCAGTATTTT.

The CDR3, as DNA: TGTGCCAGCAGCCATAACAGGGATGAAAAACTGTTTTTT. This encodes CASSHNRDEKLFF. The V gene is TRBV3-1 (or the pseudogene TRBV3-2), the J gene TRBJ1-4; D possibly corresponds to TRBD1 (6 bases). Trimming pared 3 bases from V and 6 bases from J, leaving 8 bases between. The CDR3 is 13 residues long. Germline V gene lookup returns CDR1 LGHDT and CDR2 YNNKEL (reference sequence).

The chain couples TRBV18 to TRBJ1-1; the D gene is possibly TRBD1 (6 bases). The CDR3 covers 18 residues. Per the germline V gene, CDR1 is KGHSH and CDR2 is LQKENI. V shed 2 bases and J shed 6 bases, with 25 bases lying between them. The CDR3 spells CASSPEAINTGLNAEAFF. CDR3 nucleotide sequence: TGTGCCAGCTCACCAGAGGCCATAAATACAGGGCTTAACGCTGAAGCTTTCTTT.

The V and J genes are TRBV27 and TRBJ2-6, with 9 bases that match TRBD1. The V segment lost 5 bases and the J segment 0 bases; nucleotides outside the gene matches: 11. CDR1 is MNHEY and CDR2 is SMNVEV in the germline V gene (reference sequence). The CDR3 runs to 19 residues. CDR3 protein: CASSIRPTGGLSGANVLTF. The CDR3 nucleotides are TGTGCCAGCAGTATTAGACCGACAGGGGGACTCTCTGGGGCCAACGTCCTGACTTTC.

The chain combines TRBV6-5 with TRBJ1-5; D remains ambiguous. Germline V gene sequence: CDR1 MNHEY, CDR2 SVGAGI. The length of the CDR3 is 13 residues. CDR3 loop: CASSVSFDQPQHF. The DNA for the CDR3 is TGTGCTTCGAGCGTCAGTTTCGATCAGCCCCAGCATTTT.

The chain employs TRBV11-1 and TRBJ1-2, with TRBD1 matching over 7 bases. Losses at the gene ends were 5 bases for V and 3 bases for J; bases not matched to a gene: 9. Germline-derived CDR1 and CDR2 are SGHAT and FQDESV (reference sequence). The CDR3 contains 15 residues. In DNA form, the CDR3 reads TGTGCCAGCAGCCGACAGGGTCAAGCGGACTATGGCTACACCTTC. This codes for CASSRQGQADYGYTF.